Below, 29 T cell receptor beta chains from the same sample are listed, as sequenced in a study of shared clonotypes between healthy human individuals. Data came from immunoSEQ multiplex PCR; TCRdb stores just in-frame clones and leaves some out. The table shows approximately 470,000 clones, with approximately 82% occurring only once. Sequenced sample: PBMCs. The receptors were gathered from a woman between 40 and 50 years old in good health. Some clones in this sample may be carry-over from other donors' samples.

V usage is TRBV5-1 and J usage is TRBJ2-7; TRBD1 matches at 9 bases. The CDR3 sequence is 16 residues long. V trimming: 0 bases; J trimming: 3 bases; junction bases outside the gene matches: 7. Germline V gives CDR1 SGHRS, CDR2 YFSETQ. For the CDR3, the DNA is TGCGCCAGCAGCTTGGAGGGACAGGGCAACCTCTACGAGCAGTACTTC. It is translated as CASSLEGQGNLYEQYF. The full variable domain, in which reference TRBV5-1 and TRBJ2-7 provide the parts outside the CDR3, is KAGVTQTPRYLIKTRGQQVTLSCSPISGHRSVSWYQQTPGQGLQFLFEYFSETQRNKGNFPGRFSGRQFSNSRSEMNVSTLELGDSALYLCASSLEGQGNLYEQYFGPGTRLTVT.

Remarks on this clone: A far larger clone is one base from this, pointing to a likely read error. The rearrangement joins TRBV6-1 to TRBJ1-2, with unresolved D. CDR1 and CDR2 (germline): MNHNS, SASEGT. This CDR3 spans 12 amino acids. The CDR3 coding sequence is TGTGCCAGCAGTGCCAGGATGGGTGGCTACATCTTC. Its translation: CASSARMGGYIF.

This rearrangement joins TRBV4-2 to TRBJ1-4; 9 nucleotides agree with TRBD1. Germline assignment: CDR1 LGHNA and CDR2 YNFKEQ. CDR3 length equals 16 residues. The V gene end was trimmed by 2 bases and the J gene end by 6 bases; junction bases not matched to a gene: 7. The CDR3 here is CASSQRVGDRDEKLFF. CDR3 nucleotide sequence: TGTGCCAGCAGCCAAAGAGTAGGGGACAGGGATGAAAAACTGTTTTTT.

A single count supports this clone. The chain links TRBV29-1 to TRBJ2-3, with D tentatively TRBD2 (5 bases). CDR1 is SQVTM and CDR2 is ANQGSEA in the germline V gene. Trimming removed 4 bases from V and 3 bases from J, with 14 bases in between. The CDR3 is made up of 14 amino acids. CDR3 nucleotide sequence: TGCAGCGTTGTCCTCCGGAGGTGGACAGATACGCAGTATTTT. Residues: CSVVLRRWTDTQYF.

The chain joins TRBV5-1 to TRBJ2-3, with a weak D call TRBD1 (6 bases). Looked up from germline, CDR1 is SGHRS and CDR2 is YFSETQ. The CDR3 has 16 amino acids. V lost 4 bases and J 2 bases, leaving 17 bases between the germline ends. CDR3 in amino acids: CASSRGGGTSTDTQYF. In DNA form, the CDR3 reads TGCGCCAGCAGCCGTGGGGGCGGAACGTCCACAGATACGCAGTATTTT.

This chain connects TRBV7-2 to TRBJ2-1, with no clear D. The germline V gene encodes CDR1 SGHTA and CDR2 FQGNSA. V was clipped by 4 bases and J by 9 bases, with 13 bases between them. The CDR3 totals 13 residues. The CDR3 protein is CASSSYSGSEQFF. For the CDR3, the DNA is TGTGCCAGCAGCTCATATAGTGGGTCTGAGCAGTTCTTC.

This clone was counted at least ten times. The CDR3 DNA is TGTGCCAGCAGTTTAGCAGGGGCCGGCAATCAGCCCCAGCATTTT. Its protein is CASSLAGAGNQPQHF. The rearrangement links TRBV28 to TRBJ1-5; D is possibly TRBD1 (6 bases). This CDR3 contains 15 residues. Germline V gives CDR1 MDHEN, CDR2 SYDVKM. V was clipped by 2 bases and J by 2 bases, with 10 bases between them.

The V call is TRBV5-1, the J call TRBJ2-1; 7 bases are a match to TRBD1. The length of the CDR3 is 14 residues. V was pared by 4 bases and J by 15 bases, with 16 bases of the junction left unmatched. Germline values: CDR1 SGHRS, CDR2 YFSETQ. The CDR3 nucleotides are TGCGCCAGCAGCCACGGGACAGACCCCCCTCGGTGGTTCTTC. It translates to CASSHGTDPPRWFF.

The chain uses TRBV30 and TRBJ1-5, with TRBD1 matching over 7 bases. With V trimmed by 7 bases and J by 4 bases, 13 bases remained unmatched. Germline V gene sequence: CDR1 GTSNPN, CDR2 SVGIG (reference sequence). This CDR3 region has 15 residues. The CDR3 DNA is TGTGCCTTCAATCCAGGGGGGCAGATAAATCAGCCCCAGCATTTT. Translation: CAFNPGGQINQPQHF.

This clone was counted once. The chain combines TRBV15 with TRBJ1-1, with TRBD1 identical over 10 bases. CDR3 size: 15 residues. The germline gives CDR1 LNHNV, CDR2 YYDKDF (reference sequence). The V segment lost 1 base and the J segment 14 bases; nucleotides outside the gene matches: 13. CDR3 DNA sequence: TGTGCCACCAGCAGAGGAAGGGGGACAGGGGTGAGGCGGTTCTTT. Translating it yields CATSRGRGTGVRRFF. The full variable domain, its missing parts supplied by reference TRBV15 and TRBJ1-1, is DAMVIQNPRYQVTQFGKPVTLSCSQTLNHNVMYWYQQKSSQAPKLLFHYYDKDFNNEADTPDNFQSRRPNTSFCFLDIRSPGLGDTAMYLCATSRGRGTGVRRFFGQGTRLTVV.

About this clone itself: The likely explanation is a read error, given a far larger clone one base away. The chain links TRBV27 to TRBJ2-5; 7 bases are shared with TRBD1. The J call may be faulty, since TRBJ2-7 better matches the DNA end. The CDR3 spans 15 residues. Germline values: CDR1 MNHEY, CDR2 SMNVEV (reference sequence). The CDR3 protein is CASSHGTAFSYEQYF. The DNA for the CDR3 is TGTGCCAGCAGTCACGGGACAGCCTTCTCCTACGAGCAGTACTTC.

The V gene is TRBV7-8, the J gene TRBJ2-1; 14 bases match TRBD2. Germline CDR1 reads SGHVS; CDR2 reads FQNEAQ. The CDR3 contains 16 residues. J lost 7 bases, V lost 5 bases, and 7 bases had no gene match. The CDR3 DNA follows: TGTGCCAGCAGCCCCGGGACTAGCGGGAGTTTGAATGAGCAGTTCTTC. It encodes CASSPGTSGSLNEQFF. Drawing the rest from reference TRBV7-8 and TRBJ2-1, the complete variable domain is GAGVSQSPRYKVAKRGQDVALRCDPISGHVSLFWYQQALGQGPEFLTYFQNEAQLDKSGLPSDRFFAERPEGSVSTLKIQRTQQEDSAVYLCASSPGTSGSLNEQFFGPGTRLTVL.

The J gene is TRBJ1-1, the V gene TRBV6-5; no firm D call. CDR1 MNHEY and CDR2 SVGAGI come from the germline V gene. The CDR3 has 14 residues. Trimming removed 4 bases from V and 1 base from J, with 10 bases in between. CDR3 in DNA: TGTGCCAGCAGTTTCGAGGAGGGGAACACTGAAGCTTTCTTT. Its translation: CASSFEEGNTEAFF.

Worth noting for this clone: It is likely a read error: a sequence one base away is far more abundant. Additional DNA sequences in this sample encode the identical CDR3. The rearrangement links TRBV30 to TRBJ1-5; D is undetermined. From germline, CDR1 is GTSNPN and CDR2 SVGIG (reference sequence). This CDR3 comprises 15 residues. CDR3 amino acids: CAWSVPISGNQPQHF. The CDR3 DNA follows: TGTGCATGGAGTGTACCCATATCAGGCAATCAGCCCCAGCATTTT.

This rearrangement joins TRBV7-9 to TRBJ1-2, with a possible D match to TRBD1 (5 bases). Germline V gene data show CDR1 as SEHNR and CDR2 as FQNEAQ (reference sequence). The germline V and J ends were trimmed by 4 bases and 2 bases, with 8 bases remaining between them. The CDR3 extends over 13 amino acids. DNA for the CDR3: TGTGCCAGCAGCTGGGACTTAAACTATGGCTACACCTTC. Translated, it gives CASSWDLNYGYTF.

The rearrangement links TRBV19 to TRBJ1-3; D gene ambiguous. V lost 2 bases and J lost 0, with 11 bases in between. The CDR3 totals 16 residues. Germline CDR1 reads LNHDA; CDR2 reads SQIVND (reference sequence). CDR3 coding DNA: TGTGCCAGTAGTATAACGTCGAGGAGCTCTGGAAACACCATATATTTT. Amino acids: CASSITSRSSGNTIYF.

J is TRBJ1-2 and V is TRBV19; TRBD1 matches at 8 bases. CDR3 length: 13 amino acids. V trimming: 6 bases; J trimming: 5 bases; junction bases outside the gene matches: 5. Germline V gene lookup returns CDR1 LNHDA and CDR2 SQIVND (reference sequence). The chain's CDR3 is CASRLQGAYGYTF. In nucleotides, the CDR3 is TGTGCCAGTAGACTCCAGGGGGCATATGGCTACACCTTC.

The genes are TRBV2 and TRBJ2-1; 7 nucleotides align to TRBD1. Losses at the gene ends were 5 bases for V and 4 bases for J; bases not matched to a gene: 11. Looked up from germline, CDR1 is SNHLY and CDR2 is FYNNEI. This CDR3 has 16 residues. DNA for the CDR3: TGTGCCAGCAGTCGGACGGGACAGCGGTCATACAATGAGCAGTTCTTC. It is translated as CASSRTGQRSYNEQFF.

The chain has TRBV18 and TRBJ2-4; possible D gene TRBD1, 5 bases. From germline, CDR1 is KGHSH and CDR2 LQKENI. With 3 bases removed from V and 3 bases from J, the gap between germline ends came to 12 bases. This CDR3 region has 15 residues. The CDR3 DNA reads TGTGCCAGCTCACCCAGACAGAGCCTCAAAAACATTCAGTACTTC. Its translation is CASSPRQSLKNIQYF. Combining the CDR3 with reference TRBV18 and TRBJ2-4 gives the whole variable domain NAGVMQNPRHLVRRRGQEARLRCSPMKGHSHVYWYRQLPEEGLKFMVYLQKENIIDESGMPKERFSAEFPKEGPSILRIQQVVRGDSAAYFCASSPRQSLKNIQYFGAGTRLSVL.

This chain connects TRBV11-2 to TRBJ2-1; D remains ambiguous. Germline V lookup: CDR1 SGHAT, CDR2 FQNNGV. The CDR3 extends over 13 amino acids. The V gene lost 4 bases and the J gene lost 12 bases, with 16 bases spanning the gap. The CDR3: CASSYVRSVGQFF. Written as DNA, the CDR3 is TGTGCCAGCAGCTACGTCCGTTCCGTAGGGCAGTTCTTC.

This clone was counted only a few times. The V gene is TRBV4-2, the J gene TRBJ2-5; 7 positions agree with TRBD2. The J call is in doubt because the DNA end fits TRBJ2-7 better. Germline V gene sequence: CDR1 LGHNA, CDR2 YNFKEQ. The CDR3 runs to 15 residues. DNA for the CDR3: TGTGCCAGCAGCCGACTAGCCGAGGGCTCCTACGAGCAGTACTTC. This gives the protein CASSRLAEGSYEQYF.

The V call is TRBV7-3, the J call TRBJ2-3; a weak D match, TRBD2 (6 bases). The CDR3 sequence is 15 residues long. The germline CDR1 and CDR2 sequences are SGHTA and FQGTGA. The V gene lost 4 bases and the J gene lost 1 base, with 12 bases spanning the gap. CDR3 coding DNA: TGTGCCAGCAGCTCGAACGGGGGTCGCACAGATACGCAGTATTTT. Its protein is CASSSNGGRTDTQYF.

The chain combines TRBV7-9 with TRBJ2-7, with D possibly being TRBD2 (6 bases). V gave up 0 bases and J gave up 3 bases, with 12 bases separating them. Germline V gene lookup returns CDR1 SEHNR and CDR2 FQNEAQ (reference sequence). This CDR3 comprises 15 residues. CDR3 region: CASSLAGDSDYEQYF. The CDR3, as DNA: TGTGCCAGCAGCTTAGCAGGGGACTCAGACTACGAGCAGTACTTC.

Only one count was recorded for this clone. This sequence joins TRBV5-4 and TRBJ2-7; TRBD1 matches at 7 bases. Germline CDR1 is SGHNT and CDR2 is YYREEE (reference sequence). Trimming cost V 4 bases and J 6 bases; bases outside gene matches: 4. The CDR3 runs to 12 residues. The CDR3 sequence: CASSRQGREQYF. In DNA, the CDR3 is TGTGCCAGCAGCCGACAGGGACGCGAGCAGTACTTC.

V usage is TRBV6-5 and J usage is TRBJ2-7; TRBD1 agrees at 11 bases. Trimming cost V 6 bases and J 2 bases; bases outside gene matches: 0. The CDR3 loop spans 13 amino acids. The germline V gene has CDR1 MNHEY and CDR2 SVGAGI. CDR3 coding DNA: TGTGCCAGCAGGGGACAGGGGGCCTACGAGCAGTACTTC. Protein: CASRGQGAYEQYF.

The CDR3 DNA reads TGTGCCAGCAGCTTGGCCCCTAGCGCCCGCACAGATACGCAGTATTTT. Its protein is CASSLAPSARTDTQYF. V gene TRBV5-4 combines with J gene TRBJ2-3; D might be TRBD2 (6 bases). The CDR3 is 16 residues long. The germline gives CDR1 SGHNT, CDR2 YYREEE (reference sequence). The V end lost 0 bases, the J end lost 1 base, and 12 bases lay between the germline ends.

The V and J genes are TRBV6-6 and TRBJ1-2; D unclear. Trimming took off 5 bases at V and 8 bases at J, with 12 bases between the two ends. The CDR3 loop spans 12 amino acids. Germline V gives CDR1 MNHNY, CDR2 SVGAGI (reference sequence). The CDR3 region has the DNA TGTGCCAGCAGTGAGGACTTCTTGGGCTACACCTTC. Translating gives CASSEDFLGYTF.

The rearrangement links TRBV28 to TRBJ2-1, with 8 bases aligning to TRBD1. CDR1 and CDR2 from the germline V gene are MDHEN and SYDVKM. CDR3 length: 14 residues. The trim removed 6 bases at V and 9 bases at J, leaving 10 bases unmatched. CDR3 in DNA: TGTGCCAGCAGCCAACGGACAGGGAGGATTGAGCAGTTCTTC. Its protein is CASSQRTGRIEQFF. The full variable domain, with the rest looked up from reference TRBV28 and TRBJ2-1, is DVKVTQSSRYLVKRTGEKVFLECVQDMDHENMFWYRQDPGLGLRLIYFSYDVKMKEKGDIPEGYSVSREKKERFSLILESASTNQTSMYLCASSQRTGRIEQFFGPGTRLTVL.

The chain links TRBV18 to TRBJ1-4; 7 bases fit TRBD1. V dropped 5 bases and J dropped 4; count of bases not matched to a gene: 10. Germline V gene data show CDR1 as KGHSH and CDR2 as LQKENI. The CDR3 runs 16 residues. The CDR3 reads CASSGEGGANNEKLFF. The CDR3, as DNA: TGTGCCAGCTCAGGAGAAGGGGGCGCGAATAATGAAAAACTGTTTTTT. The entire variable domain, with the rest obtained from reference TRBV18 and TRBJ1-4, is as follows: NAGVMQNPRHLVRRRGQEARLRCSPMKGHSHVYWYRQLPEEGLKFMVYLQKENIIDESGMPKERFSAEFPKEGPSILRIQQVVRGDSAAYFCASSGEGGANNEKLFFGSGTQLSVL.